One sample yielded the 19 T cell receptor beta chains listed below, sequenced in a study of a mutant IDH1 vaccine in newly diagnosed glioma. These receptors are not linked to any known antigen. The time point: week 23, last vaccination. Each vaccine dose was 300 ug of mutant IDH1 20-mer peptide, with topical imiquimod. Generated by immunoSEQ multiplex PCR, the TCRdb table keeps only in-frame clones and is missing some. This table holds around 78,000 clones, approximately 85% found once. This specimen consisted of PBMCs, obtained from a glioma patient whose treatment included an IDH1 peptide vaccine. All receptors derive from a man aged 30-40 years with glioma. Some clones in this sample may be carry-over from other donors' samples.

CDR3 region: CASSPRGGNTEAFF. For the CDR3, the DNA is TGCGCCAGCAGCCCTCGGGGGGGGAACACTGAAGCTTTCTTT. The chain recombines TRBV4-3 with TRBJ1-1; maybe TRBD1 (5 bases). Germline lookup yields CDR1 LGHNA and CDR2 YSLEER. This CDR3 has 14 amino acids. The ends were cut back, 4 bases at V and 1 base at J, with 10 bases in the middle.

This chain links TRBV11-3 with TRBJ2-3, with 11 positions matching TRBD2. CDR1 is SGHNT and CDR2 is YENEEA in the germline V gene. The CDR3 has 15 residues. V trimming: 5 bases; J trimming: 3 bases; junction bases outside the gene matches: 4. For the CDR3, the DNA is TGTGCCAGCAGCGCGGCTAGCGGGAGGACAGATACGCAGTATTTT. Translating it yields CASSAASGRTDTQYF.

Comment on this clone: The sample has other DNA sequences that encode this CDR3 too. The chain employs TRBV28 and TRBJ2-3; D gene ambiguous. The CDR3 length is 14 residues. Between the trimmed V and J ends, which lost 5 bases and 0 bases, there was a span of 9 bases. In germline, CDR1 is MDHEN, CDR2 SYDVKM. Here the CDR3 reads CASSLGFSTDTQYF. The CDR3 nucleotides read TGTGCCAGCAGTCTGGGGTTCAGCACAGATACGCAGTATTTT.

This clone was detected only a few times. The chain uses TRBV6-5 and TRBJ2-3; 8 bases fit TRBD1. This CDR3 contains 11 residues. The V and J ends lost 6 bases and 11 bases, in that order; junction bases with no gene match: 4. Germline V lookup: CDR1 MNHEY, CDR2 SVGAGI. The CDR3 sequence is CASRRQGRQYF. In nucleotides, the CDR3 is TGTGCCAGCAGGCGACAGGGGAGGCAGTATTTT.

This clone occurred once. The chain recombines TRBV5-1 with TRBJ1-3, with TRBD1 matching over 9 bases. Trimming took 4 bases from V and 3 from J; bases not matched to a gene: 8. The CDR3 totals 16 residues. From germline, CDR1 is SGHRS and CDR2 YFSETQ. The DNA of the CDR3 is TGCGCCAGCAGCCAGCAACAGGGGGCAATTGGAAACACCATATATTTT. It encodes CASSQQQGAIGNTIYF.

CDR3 DNA sequence: TGTGCCAGCAGTGAAGCGCTTCTGGGATCTGGAAACACCATATATTTT. Encoded protein: CASSEALLGSGNTIYF. The chain links TRBV6-1 to TRBJ1-3; no clear D. The CDR3 sequence is 16 residues long. V was cut by 0 bases and J by 1 base, with 10 bases left in between. CDR1 MNHNS and CDR2 SASEGT come from the germline V gene.

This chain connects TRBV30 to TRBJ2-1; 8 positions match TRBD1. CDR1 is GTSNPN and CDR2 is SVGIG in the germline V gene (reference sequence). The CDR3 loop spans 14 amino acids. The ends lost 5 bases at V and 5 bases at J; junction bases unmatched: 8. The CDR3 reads CAWGETGADNEQFF. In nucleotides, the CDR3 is TGTGCCTGGGGTGAGACAGGGGCAGACAATGAGCAGTTCTTC.

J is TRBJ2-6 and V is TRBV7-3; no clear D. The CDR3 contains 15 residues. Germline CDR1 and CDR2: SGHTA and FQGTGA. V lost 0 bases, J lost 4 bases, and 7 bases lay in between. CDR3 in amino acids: CASSLTAFGANVLTF. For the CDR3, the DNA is TGTGCCAGCAGCTTAACCGCCTTCGGGGCCAACGTCCTGACTTTC.

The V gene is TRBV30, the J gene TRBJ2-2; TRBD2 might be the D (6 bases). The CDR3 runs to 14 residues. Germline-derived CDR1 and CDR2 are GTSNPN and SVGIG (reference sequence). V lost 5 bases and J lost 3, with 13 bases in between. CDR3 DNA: TGTGCCTGGGGGACTGGTTGGGACACCGGGGAGCTGTTTTTT. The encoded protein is CAWGTGWDTGELFF. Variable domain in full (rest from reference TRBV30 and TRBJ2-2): SQTIHQWPATLVQPVGSPLSLECTVEGTSNPNLYWYRQAAGRGLQLLFYSVGIGQISSEVPQNLSASRPQDRQFILSSKKLLLSDSGFYLCAWGTGWDTGELFFGEGSRLTVL.

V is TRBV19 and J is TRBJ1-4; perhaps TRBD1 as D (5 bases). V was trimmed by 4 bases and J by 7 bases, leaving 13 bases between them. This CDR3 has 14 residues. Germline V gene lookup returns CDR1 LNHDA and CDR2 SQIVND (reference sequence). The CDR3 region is CASSSLQGVEKLFF. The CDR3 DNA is TGTGCCAGTAGTAGCCTGCAGGGTGTTGAAAAACTGTTTTTT.

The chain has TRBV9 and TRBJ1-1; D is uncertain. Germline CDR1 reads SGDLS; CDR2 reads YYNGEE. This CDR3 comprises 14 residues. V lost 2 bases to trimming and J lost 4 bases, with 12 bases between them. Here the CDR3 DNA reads TGTGCCAGCAGCGTTTCGTTGTGGGGCACTGAAGCTTTCTTT. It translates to CASSVSLWGTEAFF.

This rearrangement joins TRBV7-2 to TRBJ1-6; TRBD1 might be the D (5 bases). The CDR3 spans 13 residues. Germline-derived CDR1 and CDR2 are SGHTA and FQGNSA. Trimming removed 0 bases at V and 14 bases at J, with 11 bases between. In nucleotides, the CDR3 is TGTGCCAGCAGCTTAGCGCAGGGTTGGGCCCTCCACTTT. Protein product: CASSLAQGWALHF.

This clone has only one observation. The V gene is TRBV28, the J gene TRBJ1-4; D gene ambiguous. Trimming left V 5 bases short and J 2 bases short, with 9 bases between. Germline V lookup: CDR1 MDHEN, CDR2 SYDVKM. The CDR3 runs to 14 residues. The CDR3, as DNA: TGTGCCAGCAGTCAGACAATTACTAATGAAAAACTGTTTTTT. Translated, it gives CASSQTITNEKLFF.

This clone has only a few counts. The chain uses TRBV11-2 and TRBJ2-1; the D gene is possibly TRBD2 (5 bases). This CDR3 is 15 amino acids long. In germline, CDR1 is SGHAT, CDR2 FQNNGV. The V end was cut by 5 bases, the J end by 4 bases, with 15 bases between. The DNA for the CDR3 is TGTGCCAGCAGCCTCCAAAGCGGCTCATACAATGAGCAGTTCTTC. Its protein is CASSLQSGSYNEQFF.

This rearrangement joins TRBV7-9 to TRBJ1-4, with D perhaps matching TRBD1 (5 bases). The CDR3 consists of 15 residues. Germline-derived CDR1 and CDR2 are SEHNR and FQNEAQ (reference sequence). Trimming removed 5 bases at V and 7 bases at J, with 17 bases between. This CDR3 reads CASSPGTESIEKLFF. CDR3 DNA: TGTGCCAGCAGCCCTGGGACGGAAAGTATTGAAAAACTGTTTTTT.

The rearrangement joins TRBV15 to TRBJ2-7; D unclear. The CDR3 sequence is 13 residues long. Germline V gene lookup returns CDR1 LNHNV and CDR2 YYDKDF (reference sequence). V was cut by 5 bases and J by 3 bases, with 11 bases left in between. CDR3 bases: TGTGCCACCAGCCCTTTAGTCGGCTACGAGCAGTACTTC. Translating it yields CATSPLVGYEQYF.

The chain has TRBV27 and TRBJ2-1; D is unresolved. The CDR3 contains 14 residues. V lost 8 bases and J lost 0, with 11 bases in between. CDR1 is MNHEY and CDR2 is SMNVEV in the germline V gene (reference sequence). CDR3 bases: TGTGCCAGCGGGGATTTGAGCTCCTACAATGAGCAGTTCTTC. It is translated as CASGDLSSYNEQFF.

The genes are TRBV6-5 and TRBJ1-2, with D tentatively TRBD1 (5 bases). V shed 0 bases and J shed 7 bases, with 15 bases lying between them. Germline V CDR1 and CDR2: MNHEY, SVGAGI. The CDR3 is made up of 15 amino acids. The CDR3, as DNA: TGTGCCAGCAGTTACTCCTTCGGGGGAGAAGCTGGCTACACCTTC. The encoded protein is CASSYSFGGEAGYTF.

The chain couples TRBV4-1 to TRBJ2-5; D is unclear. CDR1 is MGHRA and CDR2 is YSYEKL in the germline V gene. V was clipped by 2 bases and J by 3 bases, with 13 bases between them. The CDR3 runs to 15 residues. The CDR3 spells CASSQIINPKETQYF. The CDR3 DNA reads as TGCGCCAGCAGCCAAATCATTAACCCGAAAGAGACCCAGTACTTC.